This T cell receptor (beta chain) stems from a study of cytomegalovirus exposure and HLA in healthy donors. The CDR3 is 16 residues long. The germline gives CDR1 KGHSH, CDR2 LQKENI. Trimming removed 3 bases from V and 2 bases from J; junction bases left unmatched: 7. Whole-study results and caveats: Later, an analysis showed that TCR beta chains associated with HLA were more clonally expanded than others that were equally common. Most CMV-associated TCR beta chains appeared HLA-restricted in a later analysis. A likely sequencing artifact accounted for one observed cluster of highly shared sequence variants.

Note on this clone: Antigen specificity is unknown.

PCR involved 60 Vbeta and 13 Jbeta primers. Only in-frame clones appear in the TCRdb table, and some are missing; sequencing was by immunoSEQ multiplex PCR. The data show tens of thousands of clones, about four fifths seen once. The chain is built from TRBV18 and TRBJ2-7; TRBD2 aligns across 10 bases. The source of this sequence is a man aged 45-65 years in good health and CMV-seropositive. Sequencing was carried out using PBMCs. The CDR3 nucleotides read TGTGCCAGCTCACCGAACAGGACTAGCGGTGCCTACGAGCAGTACTTC. Translating gives CASSPNRTSGAYEQYF.